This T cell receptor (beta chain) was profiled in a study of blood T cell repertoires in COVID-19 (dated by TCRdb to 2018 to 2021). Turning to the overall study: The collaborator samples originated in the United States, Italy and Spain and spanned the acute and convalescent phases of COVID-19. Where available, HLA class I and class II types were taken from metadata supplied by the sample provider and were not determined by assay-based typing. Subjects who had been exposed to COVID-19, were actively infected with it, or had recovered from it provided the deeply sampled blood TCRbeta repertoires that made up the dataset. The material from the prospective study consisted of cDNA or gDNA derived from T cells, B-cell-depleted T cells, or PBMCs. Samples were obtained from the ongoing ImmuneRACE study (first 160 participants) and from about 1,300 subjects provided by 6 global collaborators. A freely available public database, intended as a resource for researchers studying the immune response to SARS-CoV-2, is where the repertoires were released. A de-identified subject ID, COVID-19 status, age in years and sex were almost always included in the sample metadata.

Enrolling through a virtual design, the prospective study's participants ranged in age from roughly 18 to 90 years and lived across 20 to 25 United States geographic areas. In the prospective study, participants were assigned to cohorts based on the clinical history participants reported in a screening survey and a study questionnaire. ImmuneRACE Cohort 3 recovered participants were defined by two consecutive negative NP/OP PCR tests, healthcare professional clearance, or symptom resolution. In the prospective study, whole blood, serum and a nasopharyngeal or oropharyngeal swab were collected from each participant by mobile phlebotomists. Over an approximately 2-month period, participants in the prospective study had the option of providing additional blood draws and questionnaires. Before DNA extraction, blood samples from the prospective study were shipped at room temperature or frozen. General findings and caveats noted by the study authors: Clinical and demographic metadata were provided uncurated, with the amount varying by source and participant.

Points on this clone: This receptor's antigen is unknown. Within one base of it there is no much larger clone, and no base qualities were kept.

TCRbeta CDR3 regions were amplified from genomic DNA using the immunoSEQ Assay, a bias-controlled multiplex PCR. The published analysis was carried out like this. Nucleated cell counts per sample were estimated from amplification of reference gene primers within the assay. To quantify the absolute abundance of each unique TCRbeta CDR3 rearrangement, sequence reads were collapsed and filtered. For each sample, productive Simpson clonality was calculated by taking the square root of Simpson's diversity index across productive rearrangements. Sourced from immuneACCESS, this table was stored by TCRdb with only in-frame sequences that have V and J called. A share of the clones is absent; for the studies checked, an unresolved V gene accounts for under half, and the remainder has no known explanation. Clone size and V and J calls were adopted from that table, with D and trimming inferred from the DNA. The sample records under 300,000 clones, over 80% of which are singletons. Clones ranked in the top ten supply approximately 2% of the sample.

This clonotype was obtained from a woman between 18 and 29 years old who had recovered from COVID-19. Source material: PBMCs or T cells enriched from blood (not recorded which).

CDR3 protein: CASSPSPGQGRTGELFF. At the DNA level, the sequence is TGTGCCAGCTCACCTTCCCCGGGACAGGGCCGGACCGGGGAGCTGTTTTTT. The chain links TRBV18 with TRBJ2-2; TRBD1 fits 9 bases in the junction. CDR1 and CDR2 (KGHSH, LQKENI) derive from the germline V gene. From V the trimming removes 3 bases and from J it removes 5 bases, while the gene matches leave 10 bases of the junction unaccounted for. Spanning cysteine to phenylalanine, the CDR3 consists of 17 amino acids. The retained sequence is limited to the CDR3, 51 bases, with the frame set at the first base.